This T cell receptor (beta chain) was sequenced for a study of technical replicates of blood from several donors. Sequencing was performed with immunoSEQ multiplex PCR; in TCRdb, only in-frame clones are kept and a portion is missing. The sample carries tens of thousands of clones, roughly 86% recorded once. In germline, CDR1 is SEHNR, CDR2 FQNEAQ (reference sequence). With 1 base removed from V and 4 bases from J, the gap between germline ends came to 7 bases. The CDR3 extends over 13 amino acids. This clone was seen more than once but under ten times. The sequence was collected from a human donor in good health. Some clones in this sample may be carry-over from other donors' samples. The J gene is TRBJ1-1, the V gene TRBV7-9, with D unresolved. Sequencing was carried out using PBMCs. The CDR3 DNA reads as TGTGCCAGCAGCTTAGGGGCCGGCACTGAAGCTTTCTTT. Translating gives CASSLGAGTEAFF.